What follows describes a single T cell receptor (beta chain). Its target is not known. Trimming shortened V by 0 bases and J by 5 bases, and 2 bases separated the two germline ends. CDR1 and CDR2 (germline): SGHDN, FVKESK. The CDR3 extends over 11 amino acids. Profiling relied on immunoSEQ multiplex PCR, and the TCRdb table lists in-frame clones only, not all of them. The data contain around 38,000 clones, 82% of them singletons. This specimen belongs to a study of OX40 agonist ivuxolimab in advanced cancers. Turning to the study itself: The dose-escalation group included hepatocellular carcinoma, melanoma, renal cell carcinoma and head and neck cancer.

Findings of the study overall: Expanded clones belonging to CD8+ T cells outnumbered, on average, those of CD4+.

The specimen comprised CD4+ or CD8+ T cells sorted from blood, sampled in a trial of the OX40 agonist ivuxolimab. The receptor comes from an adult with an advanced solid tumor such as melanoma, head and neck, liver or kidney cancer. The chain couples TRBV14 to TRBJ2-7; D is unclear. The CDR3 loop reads CASSQENEQYF. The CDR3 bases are TGTGCCAGCAGCCAAGAGAACGAGCAGTACTTC.